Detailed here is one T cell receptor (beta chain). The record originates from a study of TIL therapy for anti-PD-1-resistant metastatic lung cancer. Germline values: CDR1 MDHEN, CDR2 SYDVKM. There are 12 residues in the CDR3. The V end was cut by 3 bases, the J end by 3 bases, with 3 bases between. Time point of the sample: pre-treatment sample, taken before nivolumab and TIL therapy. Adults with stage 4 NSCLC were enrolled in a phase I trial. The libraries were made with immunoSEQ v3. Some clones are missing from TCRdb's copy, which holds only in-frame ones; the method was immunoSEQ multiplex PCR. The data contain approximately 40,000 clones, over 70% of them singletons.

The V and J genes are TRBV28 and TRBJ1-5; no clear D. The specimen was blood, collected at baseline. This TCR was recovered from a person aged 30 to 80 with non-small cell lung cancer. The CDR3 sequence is CASSFPNQPQHF. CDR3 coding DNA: TGTGCCAGCAGTTTCCCCAATCAGCCCCAGCATTTT.